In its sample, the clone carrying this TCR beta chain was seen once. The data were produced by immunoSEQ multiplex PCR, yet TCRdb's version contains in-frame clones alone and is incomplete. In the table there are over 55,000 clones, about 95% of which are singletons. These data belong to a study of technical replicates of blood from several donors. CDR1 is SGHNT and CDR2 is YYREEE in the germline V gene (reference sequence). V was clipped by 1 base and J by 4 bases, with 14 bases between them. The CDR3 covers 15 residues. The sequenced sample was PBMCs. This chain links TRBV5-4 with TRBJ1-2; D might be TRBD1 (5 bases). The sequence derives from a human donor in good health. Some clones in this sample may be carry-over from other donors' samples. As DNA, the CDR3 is TGTGCCAGCAGCTTGAGGGAGGGGATGGCCTATGGCTACACCTTC. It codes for CASSLREGMAYGYTF.